This T cell receptor beta chain stems from a study of early T cells in non-severe SARS-CoV-2 infection. Study details: Bulk RNA from unsorted whole blood was sequenced; chains were unpaired.

TCRdb processed the 5' RACE reads anew with MiXCR; each CDR3 protein has one entry. The table has just under 30,000 distinct CDR3 sequences, roughly 5.1% seen once. CDR1 is SGDLS and CDR2 is YYNGEE in the germline V gene. The CDR3 sequence is 14 residues long. Trimming removed 0 bases from V and 0 bases from J, with 6 bases in between. This clonotype occurred many times. V is TRBV9 and J is TRBJ1-1; D gene uncertain. The source is an adult who was a healthcare worker with PCR-confirmed SARS-CoV-2 infection or an uninfected control (not recorded which). Sequences were obtained from whole blood. CDR3 DNA sequence: TGTGCCAGCAGCGTAGCGGCCTTGAACACTGAAGCTTTCTTT. Amino acid sequence: CASSVAALNTEAFF.